One sample yielded the 2 T cell receptor beta chains listed below, sequenced in a study of monozygotic twins with inflammatory bowel disease. Using the 5' RACE reads, TCRdb records one entry per CDR3 protein without DNA. Its table lists approximately 150,000 distinct CDR3 sequences. Source material: blood. The receptors shown here come from a human donor with ulcerative colitis or Crohn's disease, or a healthy co-twin of an affected twin (not recorded which).

CDR3 region: CASSQDLQVTQHF. The V call is TRBV4-1, the J call TRBJ1-5. Germline assignment: CDR1 MGHRA and CDR2 YSYEKL. This CDR3 comprises 13 residues.

V and J are TRBV12-3 or TRBV12-4 and TRBJ1-4; TCRdb's D gene call, TRBD1, goes unchecked for lack of DNA. CDR3 size: 15 residues. The CDR3 loop is CASSFRDRANEKLFF.